Reported below is one T cell receptor (beta chain). The antigen is not known. This record comes from a study of monozygotic twins with inflammatory bowel disease. Study outcomes and limitations: On the inverse Simpson index, IBD patients scored lower for TCRbeta diversity than healthy co-twins.

TCRdb re-analyzed the 5' RACE reads; it lists each CDR3 protein once, without DNA. Here the sample table reports some 160,000 distinct CDR3 sequences. The receptor's source is a human donor with ulcerative colitis or Crohn's disease, or a healthy co-twin of an affected twin (not recorded which). Sequencing input: blood.

CDR3 in amino acids: CASRPGQGDYSNQPQHF. The rearrangement uses TRBV6-1 and TRBJ1-5; TCRdb gives TRBD1 as the D gene, but with no DNA this cannot be confirmed. Germline values: CDR1 MNHNS, CDR2 SASEGT. CDR3 size: 17 residues.